Presented here are 25 T cell receptor beta chains from one specimen sequenced in a study of CD8 T cells in ankylosing spondylitis. General study results and limits: Apparently characteristic of ankylosing spondylitis blood was a TCR beta motif (roughly eight highly homologous variants).

Each CDR3 protein is one row after TCRdb ran MiXCR on the 5' RACE reads. This repertoire shows about 840,000 distinct CDR3 sequences, roughly 12% found once; its top ten account for roughly 0.51%. No antigen has been identified for these receptors. The sample taken for sequencing was blood, either unsorted or a sorted T cell fraction (not recorded which). These receptors were collected from a male donor with ankylosing spondylitis.

The sample holds many counts of this clonotype. This chain links TRBV7-2 with TRBJ1-1; 7 positions agree with TRBD1. The CDR3 extends over 14 amino acids. CDR1 and CDR2 from the germline V gene are SGHTA and FQGNSA. Trimming cost V 2 bases and J 4 bases; bases outside gene matches: 4. The CDR3, as DNA: TGTGCCAGCAGCTTACTTGCAGGGGGCACTGAAGCTTTCTTT. Translating it yields CASSLLAGGTEAFF. The full variable domain, in which reference TRBV7-2 and TRBJ1-1 provide the parts outside the CDR3, is GAGVSQSPSNKVTEKGKDVELRCDPISGHTALYWYRQSLGQGLEFLIYFQGNSAPDKSGLPSDRFSAERTGGSVSTLTIQRTQQEDSAVYLCASSLLAGGTEAFFGQGTRLTVV.

The CDR3 reads CASSPGEQTYGYTF. As DNA, the CDR3 is TGCGCCAGCAGCCCCGGCGAACAGACCTATGGCTACACCTTC. The rearrangement joins TRBV5-1 to TRBJ1-2; the D is unclear. Looked up from germline, CDR1 is SGHRS and CDR2 is YFSETQ. The V end lost 4 bases, the J end lost 4 bases, and 14 bases lay between the germline ends. This CDR3 is built from 14 residues. The variable domain in full, completed from reference TRBV5-1 and TRBJ1-2, reads KAGVTQTPRYLIKTRGQQVTLSCSPISGHRSVSWYQQTPGQGLQFLFEYFSETQRNKGNFPGRFSGRQFSNSRSEMNVSTLELGDSALYLCASSPGEQTYGYTFGSGTRLTVV.

This clonotype was found many times. The chain combines TRBV7-2 with TRBJ2-7, with no clear D. This CDR3 has 15 residues. Germline values: CDR1 SGHTA, CDR2 FQGNSA. V lost 4 bases to trimming and J lost 2 bases, with 15 bases between them. The CDR3 DNA sequence: TGTGCCAGCAGCTCCGTAACTGGCAGCCCCTACGAGCAGTACTTC. It yields the protein CASSSVTGSPYEQYF.

This clonotype was found many times. CDR3 DNA: TGCGCCAGCCTCGGGAGGGTAGGCGATACGCAGTATTTT. This codes for CASLGRVGDTQYF. This rearrangement joins TRBV5-1 to TRBJ2-3; 8 bases are shared with TRBD2. This CDR3 spans 13 amino acids. The V gene end was trimmed by 7 bases and the J gene end by 6 bases; junction bases not matched to a gene: 7. CDR1 SGHRS and CDR2 YFSETQ come from the germline V gene.

The chain carries TRBV20-1 and TRBJ2-3; possibly TRBD2 for D (7 bases). V was trimmed by 4 bases and J by 2 bases, leaving 13 bases between them. CDR3 length: 14 residues. From germline, CDR1 is DFQATT and CDR2 SNEGSKA (reference sequence). The CDR3, as DNA: TGCAGTGCTAACCGGGGGGCCTACACAGATACGCAGTATTTT. Translating gives CSANRGAYTDTQYF.

This clonotype was recorded many times. The rearrangement uses TRBV28 and TRBJ2-2, with D unclear. Per germline, CDR1 MDHEN and CDR2 SYDVKM. This CDR3 spans 14 amino acids. V gave up 2 bases and J gave up 4 bases, with 8 bases separating them. The CDR3 DNA reads as TGTGCCAGCAGTTTAGGTGGACGCACCGGGGAGCTGTTTTTT. Amino acid sequence: CASSLGGRTGELFF.

There are a few counts of this clonotype. The J gene is TRBJ1-6, the V gene TRBV15; D not resolved. V was trimmed by 1 base and J by 8 bases, leaving 9 bases between them. The CDR3 consists of 14 residues. Germline assignment: CDR1 LNHNV and CDR2 YYDKDF (reference sequence). The CDR3 here is CATSRVEAYSPLHF. The CDR3 DNA reads as TGTGCCACCAGCAGAGTGGAAGCTTATTCACCCCTCCACTTT.

In its sample, this clonotype was seen a few times. V gene TRBV12-3 or TRBV12-4 combines with J gene TRBJ1-3; D may be TRBD1 (5 bases). The CDR3 runs to 14 residues. V was trimmed by 7 bases and J by 1 base, leaving 11 bases between them. The CDR3 nucleotides read TGTGCCAGCACCCTACGGGGGTCTGGAAACACCATATATTTT. Translated, it gives CASTLRGSGNTIYF.

This clonotype has just a few counts. V gene TRBV29-1 combines with J gene TRBJ1-5; a possible D gene is TRBD1 (5 bases). V was pared by 6 bases and J by 7 bases, with 28 bases between. The germline V gene has CDR1 SQVTM and CDR2 ANQGSEA. The CDR3 extends over 17 amino acids. As DNA, the CDR3 is TGCAGCGTCACCGGACCCGACTACTGGGGCGGAGAGCAGCCCCAGCATTTT. This translates into CSVTGPDYWGGEQPQHF.

This clonotype was observed at least ten times. The rearrangement uses TRBV29-1 and TRBJ2-7; TRBD2 agrees at 11 bases. After removal of 7 bases from V and 4 bases from J, the junction contained 6 bases not matched to a gene. The CDR3 spans 13 residues. Per germline, CDR1 SQVTM and CDR2 ANQGSEA. The CDR3 region is CSGRGTSGYEQYF. CDR3 bases: TGCAGCGGACGGGGGACTAGCGGATACGAGCAGTACTTC.

The chain combines TRBV20-1 with TRBJ2-5; D is possibly TRBD2 (6 bases). The length of the CDR3 is 12 residues. With 3 bases removed from V and 9 bases from J, the gap between germline ends came to 14 bases. The germline V gene has CDR1 DFQATT and CDR2 SNEGSKA (reference sequence). The CDR3 bases are TGCAGTGCTAGTTACTCCGGGGAGGCCCAGTACTTC. It specifies CSASYSGEAQYF.

This clonotype was seen ten or more times. V is TRBV6-5 and J is TRBJ1-2, with D hard to call. Germline V gene lookup returns CDR1 MNHEY and CDR2 SVGAGI. The V gene lost 4 bases and the J gene lost 10 bases, with 10 bases spanning the gap. The CDR3 spans 11 residues. The chain's CDR3 is CASSSEGIYTF. The CDR3 DNA reads as TGTGCCAGCAGTTCTGAGGGAATCTACACCTTC.

This clonotype was counted a few times. The chain links TRBV28 to TRBJ1-2; D not resolved. Germline loops: CDR1 MDHEN, CDR2 SYDVKM. V lost 6 bases and J lost 1, with 9 bases in between. The CDR3 totals 13 residues. The CDR3 sequence is CASSLRYNYGYTF. For the CDR3, the DNA is TGTGCCAGCAGCCTCAGATATAACTATGGCTACACCTTC.

This clonotype has a count of ten or more. The chain joins TRBV5-1 to TRBJ2-2; the D gene is possibly TRBD2 (5 bases). The CDR3 runs to 14 residues. Germline CDR1 is SGHRS and CDR2 is YFSETQ. V gave up 2 bases and J gave up 1 base, with 6 bases separating them. CDR3 loop: CASSFSGNTGELFF. The CDR3 DNA follows: TGCGCCAGCAGCTTCAGCGGGAACACCGGGGAGCTGTTTTTT. The entire variable domain, with the rest obtained from reference TRBV5-1 and TRBJ2-2, is as follows: KAGVTQTPRYLIKTRGQQVTLSCSPISGHRSVSWYQQTPGQGLQFLFEYFSETQRNKGNFPGRFSGRQFSNSRSEMNVSTLELGDSALYLCASSFSGNTGELFFGEGSRLTVL.

This clonotype was counted between two and nine times. The V and J genes are TRBV20-1 and TRBJ2-7, with TRBD2 matching over 10 bases. V was clipped by 4 bases and J by 2 bases; unmatched bases: 11. From germline, CDR1 is DFQATT and CDR2 SNEGSKA (reference sequence). The CDR3 has 16 amino acids. The CDR3 DNA sequence: TGCAGTGCTATGCTAATTAGCGGGAGGTTTACCTACGAGCAGTACTTC. This translates into CSAMLISGRFTYEQYF.

This clonotype was recorded at least ten times. V usage is TRBV7-9 and J usage is TRBJ2-2; D not resolved. Trimming took off 5 bases at V and 4 bases at J, with 20 bases between the two ends. Germline values: CDR1 SEHNR, CDR2 FQNEAQ (reference sequence). CDR3 length: 17 residues. CDR3 bases: TGTGCCAGCAGCCCTATTAGGACCCTCAAAATCACCGGGGAGCTGTTTTTT. Its protein product is CASSPIRTLKITGELFF. Full variable domain (rest looked up from reference TRBV7-9 and TRBJ2-2): DTGVSQNPRHKITKRGQNVTFRCDPISEHNRLYWYRQTLGQGPEFLTYFQNEAQLEKSRLLSDRFSAERPKGSFSTLEIQRTEQGDSAMYLCASSPIRTLKITGELFFGEGSRLTVL.

This clonotype has only one observation. This chain uses TRBV6-1 with TRBJ1-2; TRBD1 matches 8 bases. J gave up 8 bases and V 6 bases, and 17 bases lay outside the gene matches. CDR3 length: 16 residues. CDR1 and CDR2 from the germline V gene are MNHNS and SASEGT. The CDR3, as DNA: TGTGCCAGCAGCCCCGGATGGACAGGGAATGGGTGGGGCTACACCTTC. Its protein is CASSPGWTGNGWGYTF.

This clonotype was recorded many times. This chain joins TRBV12-3 or TRBV12-4 and TRBJ2-7; maybe TRBD1 (6 bases). CDR3 length: 15 amino acids. Between the trimmed V and J ends, which lost 4 bases and 3 bases, there was a span of 16 bases. The CDR3 loop is CASSSTQGKGYEQYF. In DNA form, the CDR3 reads TGTGCCAGCAGTTCGACACAGGGTAAGGGCTACGAGCAGTACTTC.

This clonotype showed up just a few times. This chain connects TRBV20-1 to TRBJ1-1; D is uncertain. CDR1 DFQATT and CDR2 SNEGSKA come from the germline V gene (reference sequence). V lost 3 bases, J lost 7 bases, and 12 bases lay in between. This CDR3 is 12 amino acids long. DNA for the CDR3: TGCAGTGCTAGGACCTGGACTTATGAAGCTTTCTTT. It is translated as CSARTWTYEAFF.

This clonotype has at least ten counts. The chain recombines TRBV29-1 with TRBJ1-2; D gene uncertain. V was shortened by 5 bases and J by 4 bases, with 20 bases between the two germline ends. The CDR3 loop spans 15 amino acids. Germline CDR1 is SQVTM and CDR2 is ANQGSEA. The CDR3 DNA sequence: TGCAGCGTTAAGAACCAAGATTTACAGAGCTATGGCTACACCTTC. Translating gives CSVKNQDLQSYGYTF.

Note on this clonotype: This may come from a read error, since a much larger clone is one base off. This rearrangement joins TRBV6-6 to TRBJ1-2; 9 positions agree with TRBD1. The CDR3 has 13 residues. V trimming: 8 bases; J trimming: 4 bases; junction bases outside the gene matches: 5. Germline V gene lookup returns CDR1 MNHNY and CDR2 SVGAGI (reference sequence). The CDR3: CASRQTGGYGYTF. DNA for the CDR3: TGTGCCAGCCGTCAGACAGGGGGCTATGGCTACACCTTC.

V and J are TRBV7-2 and TRBJ2-7, with D uncertain. The CDR3 totals 12 residues. The germline V gene has CDR1 SGHTA and CDR2 FQGNSA. The V gene lost 2 bases and the J gene lost 6 bases, with 8 bases spanning the gap. The CDR3 nucleotides read TGTGCCAGCAGCTTATCCTCCCTCGAGCAGTACTTC. This translates into CASSLSSLEQYF.

This clonotype has a count of ten or more. J is TRBJ2-7 and V is TRBV28, with D perhaps matching TRBD1 (5 bases). CDR3 length equals 14 residues. The V gene's germline CDR1 is MDHEN and CDR2 SYDVKM. The ends were cut back, 6 bases at V and 4 bases at J, with 16 bases in the middle. CDR3 DNA sequence: TGTGCCAGCAGCCGTGGCAGGGCAACTTACGAGCAGTACTTC. It encodes CASSRGRATYEQYF.

The rearrangement links TRBV7-9 to TRBJ2-5, with D uncertain. V lost 0 bases and J lost 5, with 10 bases in between. The germline V gene has CDR1 SEHNR and CDR2 FQNEAQ (reference sequence). The CDR3 is 14 amino acids. In DNA, the CDR3 is TGTGCCAGCAGCTTAGCGTACGGATGGGAGACCCAGTACTTC. Amino acids: CASSLAYGWETQYF.

V usage is TRBV9 and J usage is TRBJ1-1; perhaps TRBD1 as D (5 bases). CDR3 length equals 11 residues. Trimming shortened V by 4 bases and J by 11 bases, and 12 bases separated the two germline ends. CDR1 SGDLS and CDR2 YYNGEE come from the germline V gene. The chain's CDR3 is CASSSQGEAFF. CDR3 in DNA: TGTGCCAGCAGCTCGCAGGGAGAGGCTTTCTTT.